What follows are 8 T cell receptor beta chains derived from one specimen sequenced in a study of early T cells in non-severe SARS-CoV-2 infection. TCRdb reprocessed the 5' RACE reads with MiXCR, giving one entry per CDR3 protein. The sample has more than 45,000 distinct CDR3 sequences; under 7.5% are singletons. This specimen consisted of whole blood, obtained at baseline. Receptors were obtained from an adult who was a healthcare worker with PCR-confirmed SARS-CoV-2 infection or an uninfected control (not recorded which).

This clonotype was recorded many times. CDR3 DNA: TGTGCCAGCAGCTTATTCCCCCCCCGGACACTCTCCTACGAGCAGTACTTC. Protein product: CASSLFPPRTLSYEQYF. The genes are TRBV11-2 and TRBJ2-7, with D tentatively TRBD1 (5 bases). Germline CDR1 SGHAT, CDR2 FQNNGV. The CDR3 contains 17 residues. Trimming shortened V by 2 bases and J by 0 bases, and 17 bases separated the two germline ends.

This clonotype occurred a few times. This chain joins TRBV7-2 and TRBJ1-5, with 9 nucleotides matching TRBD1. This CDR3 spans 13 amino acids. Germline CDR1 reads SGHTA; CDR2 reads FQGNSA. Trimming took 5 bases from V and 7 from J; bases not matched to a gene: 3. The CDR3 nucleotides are TGTGCCAGCAGCGTGGGACAGGGCCAGCCCCAGCATTTT. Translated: CASSVGQGQPQHF.

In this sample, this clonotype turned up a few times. The CDR3 is CASSVGLAGGPQGNEQFF. DNA of the CDR3: TGTGCCAGCAGCGTAGGCCTAGCGGGAGGGCCCCAGGGGAATGAGCAGTTCTTC. The chain carries TRBV9 and TRBJ2-1; 12 nucleotides match TRBD2. The V gene's germline CDR1 is SGDLS and CDR2 YYNGEE. V lost 0 bases to trimming and J lost 7 bases; unmatched junction nucleotides: 11. The CDR3 has 18 residues.

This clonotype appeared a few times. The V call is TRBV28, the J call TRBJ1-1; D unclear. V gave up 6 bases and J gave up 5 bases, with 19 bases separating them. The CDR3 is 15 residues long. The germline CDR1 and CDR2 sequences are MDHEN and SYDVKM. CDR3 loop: CASSPHEVLLTEAFF. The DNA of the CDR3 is TGTGCCAGCAGCCCCCATGAGGTTCTGTTAACTGAAGCTTTCTTT.

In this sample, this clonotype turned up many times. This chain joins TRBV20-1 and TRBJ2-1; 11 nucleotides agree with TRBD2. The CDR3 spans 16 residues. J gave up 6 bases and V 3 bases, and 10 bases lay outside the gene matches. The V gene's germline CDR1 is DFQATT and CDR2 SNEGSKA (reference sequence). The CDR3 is CSASPTSGIMGNEQFF. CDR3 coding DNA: TGCAGTGCTAGCCCGACTAGCGGGATTATGGGCAATGAGCAGTTCTTC.

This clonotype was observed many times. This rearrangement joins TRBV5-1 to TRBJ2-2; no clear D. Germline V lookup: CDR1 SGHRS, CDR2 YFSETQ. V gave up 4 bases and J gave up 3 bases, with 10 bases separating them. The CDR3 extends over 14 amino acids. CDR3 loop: CASSSAIDTGELFF. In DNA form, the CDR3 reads TGCGCCAGCAGCAGCGCAATCGACACCGGGGAGCTGTTTTTT.

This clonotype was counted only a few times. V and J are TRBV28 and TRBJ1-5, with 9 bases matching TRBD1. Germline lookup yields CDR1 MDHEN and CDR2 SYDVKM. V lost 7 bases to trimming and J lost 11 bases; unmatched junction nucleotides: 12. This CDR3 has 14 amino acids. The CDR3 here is CASNWDREGETQHF. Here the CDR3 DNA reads TGTGCCAGCAACTGGGACAGGGAAGGCGAGACCCAGCATTTT.

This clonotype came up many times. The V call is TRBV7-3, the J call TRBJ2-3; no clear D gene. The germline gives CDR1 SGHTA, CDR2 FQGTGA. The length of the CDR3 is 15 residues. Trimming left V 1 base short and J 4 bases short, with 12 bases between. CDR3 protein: CASSLRAGIADTQYF. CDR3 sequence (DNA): TGTGCCAGCAGCTTAAGGGCTGGGATAGCAGATACGCAGTATTTT.